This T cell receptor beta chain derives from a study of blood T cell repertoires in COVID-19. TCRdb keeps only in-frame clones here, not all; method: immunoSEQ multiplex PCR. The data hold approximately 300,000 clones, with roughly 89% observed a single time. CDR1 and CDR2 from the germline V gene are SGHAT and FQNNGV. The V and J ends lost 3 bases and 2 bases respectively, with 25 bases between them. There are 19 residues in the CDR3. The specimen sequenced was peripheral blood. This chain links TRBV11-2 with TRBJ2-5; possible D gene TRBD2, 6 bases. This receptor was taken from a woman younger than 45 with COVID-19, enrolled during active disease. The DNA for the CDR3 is TGTGCCAGCAGCTTCCTACCGTCGATATCGGGACTCCCACAAGAGACCCAGTACTTC. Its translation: CASSFLPSISGLPQETQYF.